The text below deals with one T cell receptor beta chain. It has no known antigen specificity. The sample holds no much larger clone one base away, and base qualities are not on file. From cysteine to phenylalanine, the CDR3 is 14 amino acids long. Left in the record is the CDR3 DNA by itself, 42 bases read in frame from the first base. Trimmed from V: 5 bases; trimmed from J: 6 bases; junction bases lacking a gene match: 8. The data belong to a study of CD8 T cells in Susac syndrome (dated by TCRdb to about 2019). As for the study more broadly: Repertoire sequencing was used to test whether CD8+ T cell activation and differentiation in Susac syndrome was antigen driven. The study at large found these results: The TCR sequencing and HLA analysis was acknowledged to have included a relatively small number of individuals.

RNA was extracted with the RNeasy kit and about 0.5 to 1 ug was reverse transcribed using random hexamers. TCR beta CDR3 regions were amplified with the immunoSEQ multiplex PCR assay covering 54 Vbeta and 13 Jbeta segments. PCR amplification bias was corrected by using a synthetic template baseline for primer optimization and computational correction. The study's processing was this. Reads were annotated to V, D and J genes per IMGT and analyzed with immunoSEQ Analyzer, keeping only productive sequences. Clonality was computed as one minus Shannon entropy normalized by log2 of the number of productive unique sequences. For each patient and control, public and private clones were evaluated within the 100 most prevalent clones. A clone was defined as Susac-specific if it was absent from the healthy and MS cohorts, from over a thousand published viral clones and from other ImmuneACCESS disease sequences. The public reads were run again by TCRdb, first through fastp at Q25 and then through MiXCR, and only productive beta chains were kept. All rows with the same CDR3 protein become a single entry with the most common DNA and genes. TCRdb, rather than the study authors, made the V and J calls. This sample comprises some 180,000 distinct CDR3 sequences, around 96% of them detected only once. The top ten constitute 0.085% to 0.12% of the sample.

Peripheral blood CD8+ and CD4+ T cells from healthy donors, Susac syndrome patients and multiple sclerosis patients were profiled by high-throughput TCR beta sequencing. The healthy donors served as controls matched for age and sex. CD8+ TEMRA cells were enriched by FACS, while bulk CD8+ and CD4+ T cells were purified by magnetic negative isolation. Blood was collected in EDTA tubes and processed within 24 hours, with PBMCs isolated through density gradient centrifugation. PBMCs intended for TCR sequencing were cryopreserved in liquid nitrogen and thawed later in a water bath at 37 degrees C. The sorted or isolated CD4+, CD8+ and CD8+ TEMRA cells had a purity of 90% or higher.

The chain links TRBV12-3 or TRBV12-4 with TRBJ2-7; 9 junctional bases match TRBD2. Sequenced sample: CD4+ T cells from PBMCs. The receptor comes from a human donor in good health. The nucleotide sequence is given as TGTGCCAGCAGTCAGACTAGCGGAGACAGCGAGCAGTACTTC. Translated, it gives CASSQTSGDSEQYF.